The TCR beta chain under discussion was sequenced for a study of T cell clonality in common variable immunodeficiency. Overall study findings and caveats: Reportedly, TCR beta sequences from common variable immunodeficiency showed fewer deletions and N-nucleotide insertions.

Sequencing input was equivalent genomic DNA from CVID and controls. The protocol was immunoSEQ multiplex PCR, while the TCRdb copy is restricted to in-frame clones and leaves out a portion. The record shows 75,000 to 85,000 clones for this sample, with no singletons present. This clone was counted at least ten times. Its antigen is not identified. The read falls 3 residues short of the CDR3 end, and the missing part is taken from the germline J gene. V gave up 5 bases and J gave up 4 bases; unmatched junction bases: 8. CDR3 length: 15 residues. Germline V lookup: CDR1 SNHLY, CDR2 FYNNEI. Caucasian heritage predominated among both patients and controls.

The TCR was taken from a person aged 18-70 years in good health. The sample consisted of peripheral blood mononuclear cells. The genes are TRBV2 and TRBJ2-3; TRBD2 agrees at 8 bases. The CDR3 sequence: CASSPPEGLADTQYF. The CDR3 bases that were read are TGTGCCAGCAGTCCCCCCGAGGGACTAGCAGATACG.